The 5 T cell receptor beta chains given below trace back to one sample, sequenced in a study of sequential checkpoint blockade in melanoma. Method: immunoSEQ multiplex PCR; TCRdb's copy keeps in-frame clones and lacks some. The sample has about 18,000 clones; roughly 73% are singletons. The sample's treatment: randomized to nivolumab then ipilimumab (arm A) or the reverse (arm B). Sequenced here: tumor tissue (inferred from file names), sampled from a patient given nivolumab and ipilimumab in sequence. The receptors were sampled from a human donor with melanoma.

Concerning this clone: A far larger clone is one nucleotide away, so this likely arose from a read error. This sequence joins TRBV10-2 and TRBJ2-4; D is possibly TRBD1 (6 bases). The DNA end is more similar to TRBJ2-7, so the J call may be wrong. Germline V gene lookup returns CDR1 WSHSY and CDR2 SAAADI. The CDR3 extends over 14 amino acids. The CDR3 here is CASSDTGTIYEQYF. For the CDR3, the DNA is TGCGCCAGCAGTGACACCGGGACAATCTACGAGCAGTACTTC.

The chain has TRBV9 and TRBJ2-1, with D unresolved. CDR1 is SGDLS and CDR2 is YYNGEE in the germline V gene. Trimming stripped 4 bases from V and 0 bases from J, with 5 bases between. CDR3 length equals 13 residues. The CDR3 DNA sequence: TGTGCCAGCAGCCCGTCCTCCTACAATGAGCAGTTCTTC. Translating gives CASSPSSYNEQFF.

The chain combines TRBV2 with TRBJ2-7; D might be TRBD1 (5 bases). CDR1 is SNHLY and CDR2 is FYNNEI in the germline V gene. The CDR3 consists of 13 residues. The germline V and J ends were trimmed by 8 bases and 5 bases, with 16 bases remaining between them. CDR3 DNA: TGTGCCAGCGGGGTTCAGGGTTGGGACGAGCAGTACTTC. It codes for CASGVQGWDEQYF. The entire variable domain, with the rest obtained from reference TRBV2 and TRBJ2-7, is as follows: EPEVTQTPSHQVTQMGQEVILRCVPISNHLYFYWYRQILGQKVEFLVSFYNNEISEKSEIFDDQFSVERPDGSNFTLKIRSTKLEDSAMYFCASGVQGWDEQYFGPGTRLTVT.

This clone turned up a few times. V gene TRBV9 combines with J gene TRBJ1-5; tentatively, D is TRBD1 (5 bases). There are 13 residues in the CDR3. V was clipped by 5 bases and J by 6 bases, with 12 bases between them. Germline V CDR1 and CDR2: SGDLS, YYNGEE. The CDR3 reads CASSEMGRQPQHF. The CDR3 nucleotides are TGTGCCAGCAGTGAAATGGGGCGTCAGCCCCAGCATTTT. The variable domain in full, with the rest retrieved from reference TRBV9 and TRBJ1-5, is DSGVTQTPKHLITATGQRVTLRCSPRSGDLSVYWYQQSLDQGLQFLIQYYNGEERAKGNILERFSAQQFPDLHSELNLSSLELGDSALYFCASSEMGRQPQHFGDGTRLSIL.

The gene calls are TRBV11-3 and TRBJ2-4; TRBD1 aligns across 7 bases. Germline CDR1 SGHNT, CDR2 YENEEA. CDR3 size: 16 residues. With 1 base clipped from V and 1 base from J, the junction kept 4 bases outside the gene matches. Here the CDR3 reads CASSLVSGQAKNIQYF. CDR3 bases: TGTGCCAGCAGCTTAGTTTCGGGACAGGCCAAAAACATTCAGTACTTC.